This T cell receptor (beta chain) was recorded in a study of blood T cell repertoires in COVID-19. The CDR3 is 18 amino acids. Between the trimmed V and J ends, which lost 1 base and 1 base, there was a span of 16 bases. Germline V gene data show CDR1 as KGHSH and CDR2 as LQKENI. The assay was immunoSEQ multiplex PCR, and TCRdb's table has in-frame clones only and misses some. Among some 280,000 clones listed, approximately 90% were seen once. Sequences were obtained from peripheral blood. V gene TRBV18 combines with J gene TRBJ1-4; TRBD1 might be the D (6 bases). The receptor comes from a woman aged 60 to 75 with acute or convalescent COVID-19. The CDR3 region is CASSPQNVGGRTNEKLFF. For the CDR3, the DNA is TGTGCCAGCTCACCACAAAACGTGGGGGGGCGAACTAATGAAAAACTGTTTTTT.